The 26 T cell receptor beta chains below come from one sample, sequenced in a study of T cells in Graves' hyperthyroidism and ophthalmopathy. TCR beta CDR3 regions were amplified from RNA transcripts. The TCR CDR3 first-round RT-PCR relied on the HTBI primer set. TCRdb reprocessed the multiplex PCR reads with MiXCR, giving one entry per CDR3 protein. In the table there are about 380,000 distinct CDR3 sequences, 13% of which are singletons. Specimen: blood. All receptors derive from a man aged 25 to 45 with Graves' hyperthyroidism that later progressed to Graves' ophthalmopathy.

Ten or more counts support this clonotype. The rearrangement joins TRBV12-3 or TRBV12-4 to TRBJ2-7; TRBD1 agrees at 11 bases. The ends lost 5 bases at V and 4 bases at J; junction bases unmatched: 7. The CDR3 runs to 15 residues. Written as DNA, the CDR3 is TGTGCCAGCAGTCGGACCGGGACAGGGGGTTACGAGCAGTACTTC. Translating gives CASSRTGTGGYEQYF.

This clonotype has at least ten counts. CDR3 DNA sequence: TGTGCCAGCAGCGCGGGGTACGGGGGCACTGAAGCTTTCTTT. Protein sequence: CASSAGYGGTEAFF. The J gene is TRBJ1-1, the V gene TRBV5-5, with a weak D call TRBD1 (5 bases). With 4 bases removed from V and 4 bases from J, the gap between germline ends came to 14 bases. The length of the CDR3 is 14 residues. Germline-derived CDR1 and CDR2 are SGHKS and YYEKEE (reference sequence).

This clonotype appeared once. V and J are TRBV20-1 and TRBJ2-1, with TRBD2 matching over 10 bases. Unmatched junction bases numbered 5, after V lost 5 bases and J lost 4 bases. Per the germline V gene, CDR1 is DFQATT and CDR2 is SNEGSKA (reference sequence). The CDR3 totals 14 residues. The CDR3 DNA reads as TGCAGTGCTGAAACTAGCGGGACTTACAATGAGCAGTTCTTC. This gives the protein CSAETSGTYNEQFF.

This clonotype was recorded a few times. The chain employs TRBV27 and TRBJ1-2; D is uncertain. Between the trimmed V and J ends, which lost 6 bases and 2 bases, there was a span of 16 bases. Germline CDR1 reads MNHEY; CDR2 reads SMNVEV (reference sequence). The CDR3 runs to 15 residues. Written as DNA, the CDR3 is TGTGCCAGCAGATTCTCATCCGGACGGAACTATGGCTACACCTTC. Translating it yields CASRFSSGRNYGYTF.

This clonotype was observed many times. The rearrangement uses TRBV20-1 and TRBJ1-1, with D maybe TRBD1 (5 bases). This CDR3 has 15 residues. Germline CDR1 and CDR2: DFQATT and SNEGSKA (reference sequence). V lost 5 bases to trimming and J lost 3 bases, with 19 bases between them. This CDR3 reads CSAPGGDAFDTEAFF. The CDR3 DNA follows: TGCAGTGCTCCGGGGGGAGATGCCTTCGACACTGAAGCTTTCTTT.

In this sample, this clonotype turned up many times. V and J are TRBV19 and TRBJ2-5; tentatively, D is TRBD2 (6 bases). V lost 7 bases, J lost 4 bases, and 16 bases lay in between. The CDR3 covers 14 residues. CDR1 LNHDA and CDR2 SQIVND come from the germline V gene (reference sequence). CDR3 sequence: CASTPEGLGETQYF. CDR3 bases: TGTGCCAGTACCCCGGAGGGGTTAGGAGAGACCCAGTACTTC.

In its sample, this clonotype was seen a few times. The CDR3, as DNA: TGTGCCAGCAGCTCCTTGCAGGGAGTAACCTTC. Translation gives CASSSLQGVTF. The chain uses TRBV7-9 and TRBJ1-2; D may be TRBD1 (5 bases). V was clipped by 4 bases and J by 14 bases, with 14 bases between them. The CDR3 runs to 11 residues. Germline V CDR1 and CDR2: SEHNR, FQNEAQ (reference sequence).

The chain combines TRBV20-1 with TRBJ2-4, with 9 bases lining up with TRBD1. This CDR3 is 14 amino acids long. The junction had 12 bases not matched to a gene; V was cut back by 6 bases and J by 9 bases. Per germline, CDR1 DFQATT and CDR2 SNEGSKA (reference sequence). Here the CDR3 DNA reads TGCAGTGCAACACTACAGGGGGCAACCGGCATTCAGTACTTC. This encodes CSATLQGATGIQYF.

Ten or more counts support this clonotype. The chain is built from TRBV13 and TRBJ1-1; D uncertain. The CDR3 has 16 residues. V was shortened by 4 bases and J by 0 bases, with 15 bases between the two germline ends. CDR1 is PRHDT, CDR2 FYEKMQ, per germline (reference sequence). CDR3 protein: CASSSNRAELNTEAFF. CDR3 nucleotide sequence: TGTGCCAGCAGCTCGAACCGGGCGGAACTGAACACTGAAGCTTTCTTT.

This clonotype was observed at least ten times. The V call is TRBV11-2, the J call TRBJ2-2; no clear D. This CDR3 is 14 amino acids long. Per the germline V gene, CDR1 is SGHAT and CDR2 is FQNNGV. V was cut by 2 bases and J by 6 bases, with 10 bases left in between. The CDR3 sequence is CASSLRSWAGELFF. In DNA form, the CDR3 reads TGTGCCAGCAGCTTAAGGTCGTGGGCCGGGGAGCTGTTTTTT.

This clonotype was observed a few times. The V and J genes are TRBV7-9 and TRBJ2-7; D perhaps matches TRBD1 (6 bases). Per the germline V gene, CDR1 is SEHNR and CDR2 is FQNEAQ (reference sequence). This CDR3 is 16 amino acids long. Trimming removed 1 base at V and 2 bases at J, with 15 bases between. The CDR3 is CASSLGGRGRPYEQYF. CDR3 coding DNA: TGTGCCAGCAGCTTAGGTGGCAGGGGCCGCCCCTACGAGCAGTACTTC. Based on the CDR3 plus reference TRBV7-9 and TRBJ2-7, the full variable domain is DTGVSQNPRHKITKRGQNVTFRCDPISEHNRLYWYRQTLGQGPEFLTYFQNEAQLEKSRLLSDRFSAERPKGSFSTLEIQRTEQGDSAMYLCASSLGGRGRPYEQYFGPGTRLTVT.

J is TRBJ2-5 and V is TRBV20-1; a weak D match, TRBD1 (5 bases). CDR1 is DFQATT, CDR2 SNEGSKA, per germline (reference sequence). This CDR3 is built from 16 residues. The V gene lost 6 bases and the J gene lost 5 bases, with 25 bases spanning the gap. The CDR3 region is CSARAKKDLEGETQYF. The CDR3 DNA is TGCAGTGCCAGGGCCAAAAAGGACCTAGAAGGGGAGACCCAGTACTTC.

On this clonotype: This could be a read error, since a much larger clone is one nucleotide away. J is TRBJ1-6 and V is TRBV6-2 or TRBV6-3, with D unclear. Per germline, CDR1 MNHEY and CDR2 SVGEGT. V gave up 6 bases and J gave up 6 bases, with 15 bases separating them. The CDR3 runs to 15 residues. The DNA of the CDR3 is TGTGCCAGCAGACGGGTGGGAGGCTGTAATTCACCCCTCCACTTT. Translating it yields CASRRVGGCNSPLHF.

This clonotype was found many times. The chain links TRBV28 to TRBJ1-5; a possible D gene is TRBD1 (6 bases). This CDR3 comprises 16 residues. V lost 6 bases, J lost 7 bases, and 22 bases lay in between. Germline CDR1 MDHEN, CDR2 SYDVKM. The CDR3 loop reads CASSPTRRQDYQPQHF. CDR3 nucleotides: TGTGCCAGCAGCCCCACCAGACGACAGGACTACCAGCCCCAGCATTTT.

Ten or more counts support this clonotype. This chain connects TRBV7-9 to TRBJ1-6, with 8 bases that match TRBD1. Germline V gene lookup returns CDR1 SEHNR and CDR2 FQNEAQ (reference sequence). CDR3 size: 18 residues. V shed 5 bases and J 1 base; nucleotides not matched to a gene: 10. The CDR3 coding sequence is TGTGCCAGCAGCCGTACTTCCAGGGGGCGATCCTATAATTCACCCCTCCACTTT. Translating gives CASSRTSRGRSYNSPLHF.

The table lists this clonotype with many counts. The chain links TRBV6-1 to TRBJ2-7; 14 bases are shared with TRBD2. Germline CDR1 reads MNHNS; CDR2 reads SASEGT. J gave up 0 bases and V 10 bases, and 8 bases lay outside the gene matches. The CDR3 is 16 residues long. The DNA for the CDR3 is TGTGCCATCCCGGGACTAGCGGGGGTTAGCTCCTACGAGCAGTACTTC. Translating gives CAIPGLAGVSSYEQYF.

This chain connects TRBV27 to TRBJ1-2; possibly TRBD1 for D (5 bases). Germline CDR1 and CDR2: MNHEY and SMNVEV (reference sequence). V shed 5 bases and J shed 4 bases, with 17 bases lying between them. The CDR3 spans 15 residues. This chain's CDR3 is CASSPFGEGLYGYTF. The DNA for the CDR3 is TGTGCCAGCAGTCCCTTTGGAGAGGGGCTCTATGGCTACACCTTC.

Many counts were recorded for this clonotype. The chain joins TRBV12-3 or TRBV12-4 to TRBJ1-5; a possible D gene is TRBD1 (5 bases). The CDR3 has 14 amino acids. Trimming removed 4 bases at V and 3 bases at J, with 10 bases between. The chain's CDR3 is CASSWGGDNQPQHF. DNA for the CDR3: TGTGCCAGCAGTTGGGGGGGGGACAATCAGCCCCAGCATTTT.

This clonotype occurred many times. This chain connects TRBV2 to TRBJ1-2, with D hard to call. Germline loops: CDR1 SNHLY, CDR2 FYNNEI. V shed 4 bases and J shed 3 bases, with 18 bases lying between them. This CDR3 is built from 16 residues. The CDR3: CASSVIFESHYYGYTF. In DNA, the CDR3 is TGTGCCAGCAGTGTAATTTTTGAATCCCACTACTATGGCTACACCTTC.

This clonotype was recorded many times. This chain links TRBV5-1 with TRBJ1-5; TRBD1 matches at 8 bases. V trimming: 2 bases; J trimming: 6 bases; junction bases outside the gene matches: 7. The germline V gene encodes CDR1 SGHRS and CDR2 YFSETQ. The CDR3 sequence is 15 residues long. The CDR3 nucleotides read TGCGCCAGCAGCTTTGGGGCAGGGACAGGTCAGCCCCAGCATTTT. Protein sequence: CASSFGAGTGQPQHF.

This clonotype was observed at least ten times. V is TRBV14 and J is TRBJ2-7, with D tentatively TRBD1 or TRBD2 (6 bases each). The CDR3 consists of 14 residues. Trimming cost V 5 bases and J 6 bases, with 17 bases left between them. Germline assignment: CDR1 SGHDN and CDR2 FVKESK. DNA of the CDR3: TGTGCCAGCAGCACGCAGGGGACTCGAGGCGAGCAGTACTTC. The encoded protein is CASSTQGTRGEQYF.

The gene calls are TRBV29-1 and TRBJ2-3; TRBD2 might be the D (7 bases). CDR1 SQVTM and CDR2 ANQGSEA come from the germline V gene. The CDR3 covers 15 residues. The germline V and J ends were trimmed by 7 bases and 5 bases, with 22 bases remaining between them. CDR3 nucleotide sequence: TGCAGCGCTTCCCTTTTCCGGGGGGCGGGAGATACGCAGTATTTT. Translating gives CSASLFRGAGDTQYF.

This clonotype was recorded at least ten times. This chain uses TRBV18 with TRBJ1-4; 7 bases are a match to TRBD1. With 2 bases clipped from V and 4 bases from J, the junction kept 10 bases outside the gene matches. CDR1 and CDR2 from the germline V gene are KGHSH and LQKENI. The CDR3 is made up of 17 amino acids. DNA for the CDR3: TGTGCCAGCTCACCAACATATCCGGGACAGAGTAATGAAAAACTGTTTTTT. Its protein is CASSPTYPGQSNEKLFF. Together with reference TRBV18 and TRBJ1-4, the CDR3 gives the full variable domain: NAGVMQNPRHLVRRRGQEARLRCSPMKGHSHVYWYRQLPEEGLKFMVYLQKENIIDESGMPKERFSAEFPKEGPSILRIQQVVRGDSAAYFCASSPTYPGQSNEKLFFGSGTQLSVL.

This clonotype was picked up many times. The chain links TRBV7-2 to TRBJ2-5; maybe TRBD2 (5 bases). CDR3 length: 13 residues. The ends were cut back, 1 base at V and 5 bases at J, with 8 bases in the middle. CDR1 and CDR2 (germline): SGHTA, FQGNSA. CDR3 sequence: CASSLVSSETQYF. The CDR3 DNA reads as TGTGCCAGCAGCTTAGTATCTAGCGAGACCCAGTACTTC.

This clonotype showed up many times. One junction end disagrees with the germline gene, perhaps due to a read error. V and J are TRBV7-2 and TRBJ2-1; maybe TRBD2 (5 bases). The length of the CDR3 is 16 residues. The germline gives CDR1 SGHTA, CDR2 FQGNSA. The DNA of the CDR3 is TGTGCCAACAGCTTAGGACGAGGGTTTATCGACAATGAGCAGTTCTTC. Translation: CANSLGRGFIDNEQFF.

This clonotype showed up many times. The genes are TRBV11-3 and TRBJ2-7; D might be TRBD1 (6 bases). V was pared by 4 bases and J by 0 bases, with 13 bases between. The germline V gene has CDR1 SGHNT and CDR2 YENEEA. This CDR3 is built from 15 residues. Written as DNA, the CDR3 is TGTGCCAGCAGCTCACCCCGGGACAACTCCTACGAGCAGTACTTC. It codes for CASSSPRDNSYEQYF. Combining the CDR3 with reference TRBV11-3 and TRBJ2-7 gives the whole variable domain EAGVVQSPRYKIIEKKQPVAFWCNPISGHNTLYWYLQNLGQGPELLIRYENEEAVDDSQLPKDRFSAERLKGVDSTLKIQPAELGDSAVYLCASSSPRDNSYEQYFGPGTRLTVT.